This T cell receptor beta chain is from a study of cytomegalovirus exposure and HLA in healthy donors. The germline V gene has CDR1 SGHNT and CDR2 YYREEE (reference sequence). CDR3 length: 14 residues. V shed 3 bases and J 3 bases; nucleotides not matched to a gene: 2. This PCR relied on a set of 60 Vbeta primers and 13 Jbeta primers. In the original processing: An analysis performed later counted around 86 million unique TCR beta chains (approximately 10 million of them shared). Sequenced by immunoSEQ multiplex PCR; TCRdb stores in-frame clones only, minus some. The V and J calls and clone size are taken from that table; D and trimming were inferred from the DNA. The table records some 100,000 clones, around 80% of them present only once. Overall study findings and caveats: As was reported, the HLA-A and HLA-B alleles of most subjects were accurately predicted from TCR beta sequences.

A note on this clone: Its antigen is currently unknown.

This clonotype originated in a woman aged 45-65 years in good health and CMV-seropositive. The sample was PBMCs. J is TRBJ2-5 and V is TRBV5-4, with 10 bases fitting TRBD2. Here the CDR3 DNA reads TGTGCCAGCAGCTCCGGACTAGCGGAAGAGACCCAGTACTTC. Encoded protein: CASSSGLAEETQYF.